This TCR beta chain was sequenced during a study of response to subunit inactivated influenza vaccine. Only a few counts were recorded for this clonotype. No antigen is known for it. Broader study findings: The authors suggested that every seasonal influenza vaccination recruits few new T cells.

Germline CDR1 SGHVS, CDR2 FQNEAQ. Trimming removed 3 bases from V and 0 bases from J; junction bases left unmatched: 8. The length of the CDR3 is 19 residues. Each CDR3 protein is one row after TCRdb ran MiXCR on the RT-PCR reads. This sample has about 580,000 distinct CDR3 sequences, with 13% to 15% found just once. This receptor was identified in a man aged 50 or older who received an inactivated influenza vaccine. Sample: PBMCs from blood, taken roughly 13 days after vaccination. The chain is built from TRBV7-8 and TRBJ2-4, with TRBD2 matching over 13 bases. The CDR3 is CASSFLGTSGNGAKNIQYF. The CDR3 nucleotides are TGTGCCAGCAGCTTCCTGGGGACTAGCGGGAATGGAGCCAAAAACATTCAGTACTTC. The whole variable domain, remainder taken from reference TRBV7-8 and TRBJ2-4, is GAGVSQSPRYKVAKRGQDVALRCDPISGHVSLFWYQQALGQGPEFLTYFQNEAQLDKSGLPSDRFFAERPEGSVSTLKIQRTQQEDSAVYLCASSFLGTSGNGAKNIQYFGAGTRLSVL.